A selection of T cell receptor beta chains follows, all from one sample in a study of T cells expressing NK-cell markers. TCRdb re-called the 5' RACE reads, yielding one record per CDR3 amino acid sequence without DNA. The listing contains approximately 380,000 distinct CDR3 sequences. Specimen: blood T cells: a sorted CD56 or NKG2C T cell subset, CD4+ or CD8+ T cells, or bulk PBMC T cells (not recorded which). Receptors originate from a man aged 18 to 69 in good health. Both conserved end residues are part of each CDR3.

cdr3_aa j_call v_call
CASSKGQLLGEQYF TRBJ2-7 TRBV28
CASSMLAVGGVGTDTQYF TRBJ2-3 TRBV21-1
CASSFSGDEQFF TRBJ2-1 TRBV5-1
CASSLGSGTGRSYEQYF TRBJ2-7 TRBV5-1
CASSGRTGDNEQFF TRBJ2-1 TRBV6-1
CASSRDSALNSPLHF TRBJ1-6 TRBV6-1
CASSAVVGRNTEAFF TRBJ1-1 TRBV5-1
CSARGEGGEGRGYNEQFF TRBJ2-1 TRBV20-1
CASSLSDRGSDTQYF TRBJ2-3 TRBV7-9
CASSFGQMAYEQYF TRBJ2-7 TRBV5-4
CASSTSRGWKATNEKLFF TRBJ1-4 TRBV27
CASSYTGYEQYF TRBJ2-7 TRBV6-8
CASSVVSGFSYNEQFF TRBJ2-1 TRBV9
CASRRSWTEEKLFF TRBJ1-4 TRBV12-2
CASSYWGKNSPLHF TRBJ1-6 TRBV6-5
CSVGENGSPLHF TRBJ1-6 TRBV29-1
CSATGVFSDEQFF TRBJ2-1 TRBV20-1
CASSEAGGGGTEAFF TRBJ1-1 TRBV6-1
CASSKSRDTEAFF TRBJ1-1 TRBV21-1
CASSFGDRVVYEQYF TRBJ2-7 TRBV7-9
CASRPPSGSSYNEQFF TRBJ2-1 TRBV12-3/TRBV12-4
CASRYTGSTDTQYF TRBJ2-3 TRBV12-3/TRBV12-4
CASSRTSGGRGTQYF TRBJ2-3 TRBV12-3/TRBV12-4
CASSADRGYEQYF TRBJ2-7 TRBV27
CASSPSSGANVLTF TRBJ2-6 TRBV9
CASSQGFPPDGGYEQYF TRBJ2-7 TRBV3-1
CASSQPGIREAFF TRBJ1-1 TRBV6-2/TRBV6-3
CATSESTDHNYGYTF TRBJ1-2 TRBV24-1
CATSRGGQASSGANVLTF TRBJ2-6 TRBV15
CASSPWGLPNTGELFF TRBJ2-2 TRBV9
CASSEPRGPKTDTQYF TRBJ2-3 TRBV10-1
CSARDPKVHEQYF TRBJ2-7 TRBV20-1
CASSVTQGSSQPQHF TRBJ1-5 TRBV6-1